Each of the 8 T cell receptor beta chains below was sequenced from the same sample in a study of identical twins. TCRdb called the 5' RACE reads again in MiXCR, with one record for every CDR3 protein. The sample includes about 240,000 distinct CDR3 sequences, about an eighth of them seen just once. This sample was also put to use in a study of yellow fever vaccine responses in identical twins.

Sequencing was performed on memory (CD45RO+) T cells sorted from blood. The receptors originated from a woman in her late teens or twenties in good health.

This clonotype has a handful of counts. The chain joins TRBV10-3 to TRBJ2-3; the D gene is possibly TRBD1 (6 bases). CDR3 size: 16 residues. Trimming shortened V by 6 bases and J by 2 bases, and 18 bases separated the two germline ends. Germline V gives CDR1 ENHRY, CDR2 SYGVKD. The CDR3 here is CAISPRSRGPTDTQYF. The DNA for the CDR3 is TGTGCCATCAGCCCCCGGAGCAGGGGACCCACAGATACGCAGTATTTT.

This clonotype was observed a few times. The CDR3 here is CAISETTYEQYF. DNA for the CDR3: TGTGCCATCAGTGAGACTACCTACGAGCAGTACTTC. The chain links TRBV10-3 to TRBJ2-7; D remains unclear. Germline V CDR1 and CDR2: ENHRY, SYGVKD. The ends were cut back, 2 bases at V and 2 bases at J, with 4 bases in the middle. This CDR3 has 12 amino acids.

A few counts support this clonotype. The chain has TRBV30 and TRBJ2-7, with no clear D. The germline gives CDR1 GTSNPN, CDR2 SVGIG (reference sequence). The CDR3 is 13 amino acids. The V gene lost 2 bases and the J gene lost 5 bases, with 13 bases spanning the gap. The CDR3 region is CAWSNGLVNEQYF. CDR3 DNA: TGTGCCTGGAGTAACGGTTTGGTTAACGAGCAGTACTTC.

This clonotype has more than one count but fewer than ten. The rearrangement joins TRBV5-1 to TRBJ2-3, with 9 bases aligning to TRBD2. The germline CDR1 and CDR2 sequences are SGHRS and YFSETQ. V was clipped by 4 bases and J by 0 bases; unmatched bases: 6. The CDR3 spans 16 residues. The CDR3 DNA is TGCGCCAGCAGCCCCTCCCTAGCGGGAAGCACAGATACGCAGTATTTT. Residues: CASSPSLAGSTDTQYF.

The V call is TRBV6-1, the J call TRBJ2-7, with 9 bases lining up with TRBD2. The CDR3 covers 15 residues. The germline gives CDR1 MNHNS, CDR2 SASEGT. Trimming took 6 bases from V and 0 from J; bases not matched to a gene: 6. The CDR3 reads CASRKSGRFSYEQYF. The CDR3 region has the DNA TGTGCCAGCAGAAAGAGCGGGAGGTTCTCCTACGAGCAGTACTTC.

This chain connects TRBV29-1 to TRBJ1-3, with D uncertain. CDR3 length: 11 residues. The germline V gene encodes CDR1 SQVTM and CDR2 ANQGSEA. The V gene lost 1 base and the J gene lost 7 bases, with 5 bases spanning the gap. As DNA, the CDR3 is TGCAGCGTTGAAGGGGGTAACACCATATATTTT. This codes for CSVEGGNTIYF.

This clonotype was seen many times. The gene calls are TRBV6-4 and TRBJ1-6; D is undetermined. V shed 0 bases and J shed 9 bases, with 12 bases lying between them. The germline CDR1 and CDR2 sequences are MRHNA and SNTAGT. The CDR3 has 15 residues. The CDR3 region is CASSDSSGSGSPLHF. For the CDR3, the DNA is TGTGCCAGCAGTGACTCGTCGGGTTCCGGTTCACCCCTCCACTTT.

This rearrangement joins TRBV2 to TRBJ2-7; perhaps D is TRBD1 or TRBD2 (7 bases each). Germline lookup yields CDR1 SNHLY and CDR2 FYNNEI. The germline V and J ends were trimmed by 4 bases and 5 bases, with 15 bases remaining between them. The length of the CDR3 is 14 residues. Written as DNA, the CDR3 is TGTGCCAGCAGTGTAAGCAGGGGGACTAACGAGCAGTACTTC. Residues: CASSVSRGTNEQYF.